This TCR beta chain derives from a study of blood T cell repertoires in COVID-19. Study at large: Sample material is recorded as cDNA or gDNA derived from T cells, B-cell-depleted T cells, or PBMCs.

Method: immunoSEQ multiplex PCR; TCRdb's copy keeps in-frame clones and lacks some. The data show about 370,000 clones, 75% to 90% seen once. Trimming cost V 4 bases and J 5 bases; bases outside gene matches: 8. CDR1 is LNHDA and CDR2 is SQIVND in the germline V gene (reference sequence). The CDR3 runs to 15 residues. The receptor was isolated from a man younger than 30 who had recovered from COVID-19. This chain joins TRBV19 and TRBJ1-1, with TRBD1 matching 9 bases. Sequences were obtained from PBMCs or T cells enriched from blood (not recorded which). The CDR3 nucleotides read TGTGCCAGTAGTAGAATGACAGGGGGAGAGACTGAAGCTTTCTTT. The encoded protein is CASSRMTGGETEAFF.